This TCR beta chain was sequenced during a study of blood T cell repertoires in COVID-19. Study overall: In each case, the material was cDNA or gDNA derived from T cells, B-cell-depleted T cells, or PBMCs.

Seattle's cohort entered during active infection and was followed longitudinally. Assay: immunoSEQ multiplex PCR; the TCRdb copy retains only in-frame clones and omits some. The table records over 150,000 clones, roughly 88% of them present only once. Material for sequencing was peripheral blood. This receptor was obtained from a woman aged 40 to 55 with COVID-19, enrolled during active disease.

Here the CDR3 DNA reads TGTGCCAGCAGCTTCTCTTTCGAGCAGGGGGCTTTCTTT. Protein: CASSFSFEQGAFF. The J gene is TRBJ1-1, the V gene TRBV7-9, with D possibly being TRBD1 (6 bases). The germline V gene has CDR1 SEHNR and CDR2 FQNEAQ (reference sequence). The CDR3 sequence is 13 residues long. V shed 3 bases and J shed 11 bases, with 16 bases lying between them.